Only a few counts were recorded for the clone carrying this TCR beta chain. The record originates from a study of response to subunit inactivated influenza vaccine. TCRdb reprocessed the RT-PCR reads via MiXCR and lists one record per CDR3 protein. The repertoire has more than 700,000 distinct CDR3 sequences, 21% of them found once; the top ten carry 10% to 13%. The V gene's germline CDR1 is SGHRS and CDR2 YFSETQ. The length of the CDR3 is 17 residues. The V and J ends lost 4 bases and 3 bases, in that order; junction bases with no gene match: 14. This clonotype originated in a man between 50 and 59 years old who received an inactivated influenza vaccine. Here the sequenced sample was PBMCs from blood, taken 5 days after vaccination. The rearrangement joins TRBV5-1 to TRBJ2-7, with 9 nucleotides matching TRBD1. The CDR3 sequence: CASSRLWTQGAGYEQYF. CDR3 nucleotides: TGCGCCAGCAGCAGACTCTGGACACAGGGGGCAGGCTACGAGCAGTACTTC.